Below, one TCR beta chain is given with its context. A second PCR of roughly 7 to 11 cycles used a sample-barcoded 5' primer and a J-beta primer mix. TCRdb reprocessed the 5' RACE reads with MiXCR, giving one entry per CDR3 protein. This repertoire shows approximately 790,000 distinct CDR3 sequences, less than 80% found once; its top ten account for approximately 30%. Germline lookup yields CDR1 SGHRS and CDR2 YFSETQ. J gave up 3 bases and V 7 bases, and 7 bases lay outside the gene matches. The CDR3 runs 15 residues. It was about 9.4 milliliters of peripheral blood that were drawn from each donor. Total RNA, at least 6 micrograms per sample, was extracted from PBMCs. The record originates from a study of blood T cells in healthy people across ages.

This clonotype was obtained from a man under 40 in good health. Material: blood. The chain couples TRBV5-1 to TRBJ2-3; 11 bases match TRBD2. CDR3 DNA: TGCGCCAGCCGAGAGACTAGCGGGGAGACAGATACGCAGTATTTT. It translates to CASRETSGETDTQYF.